The T cell receptor beta chain described here comes from a study of cytomegalovirus exposure and HLA in healthy donors. The study ran its PCR with 60 Vbeta and 13 Jbeta primers. The table came from immunoSEQ multiplex PCR; TCRdb's copy has only in-frame clones and leaves some out. This sample carries roughly 72,000 clones, roughly 80% of them seen once, and the ten largest clones take under 25%. CDR1 is GTSNPN, CDR2 SVGIG, per germline (reference sequence). There are 15 residues in the CDR3. The V end lost 3 bases, the J end lost 2 bases, and 17 bases lay between the germline ends. J is TRBJ2-7 and V is TRBV30; D may be TRBD2 (6 bases). The clonotype comes from a woman aged 35 to 49 in good health and CMV-seropositive. The sequencing sample was made of PBMCs. Written as DNA, the CDR3 is TGTGCCTGGAGCGTGGCTGGGGGGATGACCTACGAGCAGTACTTC. This codes for CAWSVAGGMTYEQYF. Supplemented by reference TRBV30 and TRBJ2-7, the full variable domain reads SQTIHQWPATLVQPVGSPLSLECTVEGTSNPNLYWYRQAAGRGLQLLFYSVGIGQISSEVPQNLSASRPQDRQFILSSKKLLLSDSGFYLCAWSVAGGMTYEQYFGPGTRLTVT.